A selection of T cell receptor beta chains follows, all from one sample in a study of T cell repertoires in cytomegalovirus infection. One entry per CDR3 protein, called by TCRdb with MiXCR from the reads. The table records roughly 500,000 distinct CDR3 sequences, about 33% of them present only once. No antigen has been assigned to these receptors. Sequenced material: cultured PBMCs, taken from culture after CMV antigen stimulation. These receptor sequences come from a human donor in good health (CMV status not recorded). Some clones in this sample may be carry-over from other donors' samples. Each CDR3 is given with its conserved first and last residue. D genes are given only for firm matches. Clone size, where shown, is once, few, many, or a class for clones that have expanded.

v_gene: TRBV7-2; j_gene: TRBJ2-3; d_gene: NA; abundance: few; CDR3aa: CASSLYFSHHTQYF; CDR3nt: TGTGCCAGCAGCTTATACTTCTCACACCATACGCAGTATTTT
v_gene: TRBV2; j_gene: TRBJ1-5; d_gene: NA; abundance: NA; CDR3aa: CATQGSNSNQPQHF; CDR3nt: TGTGCCACACAGGGCTCAAATAGCAATCAGCCCCAGCATTTT
v_gene: TRBV7-9; j_gene: TRBJ1-1; d_gene: NA; abundance: NA; CDR3aa: CASSLPQGRELNTEAFF; CDR3nt: TGTGCCAGCAGTCTCCCCCAGGGCCGCGAATTGAACACTGAAGCTTTCTTT
v_gene: TRBV5-3; j_gene: TRBJ1-4; d_gene: NA; abundance: NA; CDR3aa: CASSFPGSGNEKLFF; CDR3nt: TGTGCCAGCAGCTTCCCAGGGTCTGGTAATGAAAAACTGTTTTTT
v_gene: TRBV6-2/TRBV6-3; j_gene: TRBJ2-1; d_gene: NA; abundance: NA; CDR3aa: CASSPSHGGWHNEQFF; CDR3nt: TGTGCCAGCAGTCCCTCACACGGGGGTTGGCACAATGAGCAGTTCTTC
v_gene: TRBV27; j_gene: TRBJ2-5; d_gene: TRBD2; abundance: few; CDR3aa: CASRSRLAGEIF; CDR3nt: TGTGCCAGCCGTTCCAGACTAGCGGGAGAGATATTT
v_gene: TRBV6-2/TRBV6-3; j_gene: TRBJ1-1; d_gene: TRBD1; abundance: NA; CDR3aa: CASSRRQGSINTEAFF; CDR3nt: TGTGCCAGCAGTCGCCGACAGGGATCAATAAACACTGAAGCTTTCTTT
v_gene: TRBV11-2; j_gene: TRBJ2-1; d_gene: TRBD2; abundance: NA; CDR3aa: CASSLVAGAGGYNEQFF; CDR3nt: TGTGCCAGCAGCTTAGTTGCGGGGGCGGGAGGGTACAATGAGCAGTTCTTC
v_gene: TRBV5-6; j_gene: TRBJ1-5; d_gene: NA; abundance: many; CDR3aa: CASSLGLGSVDQPQHF; CDR3nt: TGTGCCAGCAGCTTGGGGTTGGGCAGTGTGGATCAGCCCCAGCATTTT
v_gene: TRBV7-2; j_gene: TRBJ2-5; d_gene: NA; abundance: medium-sized; CDR3aa: CASSERWRPPGETQYF; CDR3nt: TGTGCCAGCAGCGAACGGTGGAGGCCCCCCGGAGAGACCCAGTACTTC
v_gene: TRBV7-6; j_gene: TRBJ1-1; d_gene: TRBD1; abundance: few; CDR3aa: CASSLVGTGGFEAFF; CDR3nt: TGTGCCAGCAGCTTAGTCGGGACAGGCGGGTTCGAAGCTTTCTTT
v_gene: TRBV12-5; j_gene: TRBJ2-1; d_gene: NA; abundance: few; CDR3aa: CASGLQLQERSYNEQFF; CDR3nt: TGTGCTAGTGGTCTCCAGTTACAGGAGAGATCCTACAATGAGCAGTTCTTC
v_gene: TRBV18; j_gene: TRBJ2-3; d_gene: NA; abundance: few; CDR3aa: CASSPSRDLPQYF; CDR3nt: TGTGCCAGCTCACCAAGCCGAGATCTACCGCAGTATTTT
v_gene: TRBV14; j_gene: TRBJ2-1; d_gene: NA; abundance: NA; CDR3aa: CASSPGLTWGEQFF; CDR3nt: TGTGCCAGCAGTCCGGGCCTTACCTGGGGTGAGCAGTTCTTC
v_gene: TRBV7-3; j_gene: TRBJ2-1; d_gene: NA; abundance: NA; CDR3aa: CASSSGHINEGQFF; CDR3nt: TGTGCCAGCAGCTCGGGACACATCAATGAGGGGCAGTTCTTC
v_gene: TRBV7-2; j_gene: TRBJ2-2; d_gene: NA; abundance: NA; CDR3aa: CASSLLPTRELFF; CDR3nt: TGTGCCAGCAGCTTACTGCCGACGAGGGAGCTGTTTTTT
v_gene: TRBV7-2; j_gene: TRBJ2-2; d_gene: NA; abundance: NA; CDR3aa: CASSLLTQGWNTGELFF; CDR3nt: TGTGCCAGCAGCTTATTAACGCAGGGCTGGAACACCGGGGAGCTGTTTTTT
v_gene: TRBV7-2; j_gene: TRBJ2-3; d_gene: TRBD2; abundance: many; CDR3aa: CASSLDGRVITDTQYF; CDR3nt: TGTGCCAGCAGCTTAGATGGGAGGGTGATAACAGATACGCAGTATTTT
v_gene: TRBV6-6; j_gene: TRBJ1-1; d_gene: TRBD1; abundance: NA; CDR3aa: CASSHLGGATEAFF; CDR3nt: TGTGCCAGCAGCCATCTAGGGGGCGCCACTGAAGCTTTCTTT
v_gene: TRBV12-3/TRBV12-4; j_gene: TRBJ2-3; d_gene: TRBD2; abundance: NA; CDR3aa: CASSLDRLADPSTDTQYF; CDR3nt: TGTGCCAGCAGTTTAGATCGCCTAGCGGATCCTAGCACAGATACGCAGTATTTT
v_gene: TRBV6-2/TRBV6-3; j_gene: TRBJ1-2; d_gene: NA; abundance: NA; CDR3aa: CASSYSPLVAGYGYAF; CDR3nt: TGTGCCAGCAGTTACTCACCTCTGGTGGCAGGGTACGGCTACGCCTTC
v_gene: TRBV6-6; j_gene: TRBJ1-1; d_gene: NA; abundance: NA; CDR3aa: CASYRRGNTEAFF; CDR3nt: TGTGCCAGTTACAGGAGAGGGAACACTGAAGCTTTCTTT
v_gene: TRBV28; j_gene: TRBJ2-7; d_gene: NA; abundance: few; CDR3aa: CASIVSAGQGGEQYF; CDR3nt: TGTGCCAGCATCGTCTCCGCCGGGCAGGGTGGCGAGCAGTACTTC
v_gene: TRBV7-8; j_gene: TRBJ1-1; d_gene: NA; abundance: NA; CDR3aa: CASSPLWTISEAFF; CDR3nt: TGTGCCAGCAGCCCCCTATGGACGATATCTGAAGCTTTCTTT